A selection of T cell receptor beta chains follows, all from one sample in a study of cytomegalovirus exposure and HLA in healthy donors. The method was immunoSEQ multiplex PCR; TCRdb's version includes in-frame clones alone and lacks a portion of them. The table lists roughly 140,000 clones, roughly 80% of them singletons, with 1.2% in the top ten. The sample comprised PBMCs. These receptors all stem from a female donor in good health and CMV-seronegative. Both conserved end residues are part of each CDR3. A D gene is named only where the DNA matches it firmly. Some rows have no size entry. The others give once, few or many, or a class for an expanded clone.

V	length	D	J	size	CDR3	DNA
TRBV7-2	19	TRBD2	TRBJ2-2	NA	CASSFAGTSGRGNTGELFF	TGTGCCAGCAGCTTCGCCGGGACTAGCGGGAGGGGAAACACCGGGGAGCTGTTTTTT
TRBV2	14	TRBD1	TRBJ2-7	NA	CASSDPGQGYEQYF	TGTGCCAGCAGTGATCCGGGACAGGGATACGAGCAGTACTTC
TRBV7-8	12	NA	TRBJ2-7	NA	CASSEQVDEQYF	TGTGCCAGCAGCGAACAGGTGGACGAGCAGTACTTC
TRBV12-5	12	NA	TRBJ1-1	few	CASGPATTKAFF	TGTGCTAGTGGTCCGGCGACAACCAAAGCTTTCTTT
TRBV29-1	13	NA	TRBJ1-1	NA	CSVFAQGGTEAFF	TGCAGCGTTTTTGCCCAGGGAGGGACTGAAGCTTTCTTT
TRBV5-3	13	NA	TRBJ2-1	NA	CARRQEGLTEQFF	TGTGCCAGAAGACAGGAGGGCCTGACTGAGCAGTTCTTC
TRBV2	13	NA	TRBJ1-2	once	CASRITENYGYTF	TGTGCCAGCAGGATAACAGAGAACTATGGCTACACCTTC
TRBV11-1	14	TRBD1	TRBJ1-5	NA	CASSLDRVGQPQHF	TGTGCCAGCAGCCTCGACAGGGTAGGACAGCCCCAGCATTTT
TRBV9	12	NA	TRBJ1-1	NA	CASSVVRGEAFF	TGTGCCAGCAGCGTAGTTCGGGGTGAAGCTTTCTTT
TRBV5-1	12	TRBD2	TRBJ2-5	few	CASIGEGETQYF	TGCGCCAGCATAGGGGAGGGAGAGACCCAGTACTTC
TRBV27	14	NA	TRBJ1-1	NA	CASSPLPGHHEAFF	TGTGCCAGCAGTCCTCTACCAGGGCACCACGAAGCTTTCTTT
TRBV28	12	NA	TRBJ1-2	NA	CASSPRGYGYTF	TGTGCCAGCAGTCCTCGGGGCTATGGCTACACCTTC
TRBV9	13	NA	TRBJ1-2	NA	CASSVGSGYGYTF	TGTGCCAGCAGCGTAGGATCCGGCTATGGCTACACCTTC
TRBV6-1	14	NA	TRBJ2-3	NA	CASSESAHEDTQYF	TGTGCCAGCAGTGAATCTGCGCACGAAGATACGCAGTATTTT
TRBV5-1	18	NA	TRBJ1-6	NA	CASSSSPTESSYNSPLHF	TGCGCCAGCAGCTCCTCACCGACAGAAAGCTCCTATAATTCACCCCTCCACTTT
TRBV10-3	15	NA	TRBJ1-5	NA	CAISAADGGDQPQHF	TGTGCCATCAGTGCAGCAGACGGAGGTGATCAGCCCCAGCATTTT
TRBV5-1	16	NA	TRBJ2-6	NA	CASSFPGGSGANVLTF	TGCGCCAGCAGCTTCCCCGGGGGTTCTGGGGCCAACGTCCTGACTTTC
TRBV27	13	TRBD1	TRBJ1-1	NA	CASSYRGNTEAFF	TGTGCCAGCAGTTACAGGGGCAACACTGAAGCTTTCTTT
TRBV7-9	14	TRBD1	TRBJ1-2	NA	CASSLSGTDYGYTF	TGTGCCAGCAGCTTATCCGGGACAGACTATGGCTACACCTTC
TRBV6-5	13	NA	TRBJ1-2	NA	CASSYPGHRGYTF	TGTGCCAGCAGTTACCCTGGACATCGGGGCTACACCTTC
TRBV25-1	14	NA	TRBJ2-2	NA	CASTGNGDTGELFF	TGTGCCAGCACGGGGAATGGGGACACCGGGGAGCTGTTTTTT
TRBV11-2	13	TRBD1	TRBJ2-7	once	CASSSGQGYEQYF	TGTGCCAGCAGCAGCGGACAGGGCTACGAGCAGTACTTC
TRBV27	15	NA	TRBJ2-7	NA	CASSFWENRFTEQYF	TGTGCCAGCAGTTTTTGGGAAAACAGGTTCACCGAGCAGTACTTC
TRBV6-5	14	TRBD1	TRBJ2-7	NA	CASSYGAGGYEQYF	TGTGCCAGCAGTTACGGAGCAGGGGGCTACGAGCAGTACTTC
TRBV23-1	16	NA	TRBJ2-7	NA	CASSPKDSAPTYEQYF	TGCGCCAGCAGTCCCAAGGACAGCGCCCCTACCTACGAGCAGTACTTC
TRBV6-6	13	TRBD2	TRBJ2-1	NA	CASGTSGSNEQFF	TGTGCCAGCGGGACTAGCGGGAGCAATGAGCAGTTCTTC
TRBV28	15	NA	TRBJ1-1	NA	CASSTPGNMNTEAFF	TGTGCCAGCAGTACCCCGGGGAACATGAACACTGAAGCTTTCTTT
TRBV28	14	TRBD1	TRBJ1-1	once	CATLGQGTYTEAFF	TGTGCCACCCTAGGACAGGGAACTTACACTGAAGCTTTCTTT
TRBV10-3	18	TRBD1	TRBJ2-6	few	CAISDDGQGASGANVLTF	TGTGCCATCAGTGATGACGGGCAGGGGGCATCGGGGGCCAACGTCCTGACTTTC
TRBV28	16	TRBD2	TRBJ2-7	NA	CASSFWGGTSAYEQYF	TGTGCCAGCAGTTTTTGGGGCGGGACTAGCGCCTACGAGCAGTACTTC
TRBV6-1	13	TRBD2	TRBJ2-7	NA	CASNGGSSYEQYF	TGTGCCAGCAATGGCGGGAGCTCCTACGAGCAGTACTTC
TRBV5-4	15	NA	TRBJ2-2	NA	CASRPGLTNTGELFF	TGTGCCAGCAGGCCCGGACTAACCAACACCGGGGAGCTGTTTTTT
TRBV4-2	16	NA	TRBJ2-7	NA	CASSQDDLPISYEQYF	TGTGCCAGCAGCCAAGATGATCTCCCTATTTCCTACGAGCAGTACTTC
TRBV28	15	TRBD2	TRBJ2-7	NA	CASCAGGTSGTQQYF	TGTGCCAGCTGCGCGGGTGGGACTAGCGGGACTCAGCAGTACTTC
TRBV4-2	13	NA	TRBJ2-3	NA	CASRNSVSDTQYF	TGTGCCAGCAGGAACAGTGTTAGTGATACGCAGTATTTT
TRBV15	15	NA	TRBJ1-1	NA	CATSRGREGYTEAFF	TGTGCCACCAGCAGAGGCCGGGAGGGGTACACTGAAGCTTTCTTT